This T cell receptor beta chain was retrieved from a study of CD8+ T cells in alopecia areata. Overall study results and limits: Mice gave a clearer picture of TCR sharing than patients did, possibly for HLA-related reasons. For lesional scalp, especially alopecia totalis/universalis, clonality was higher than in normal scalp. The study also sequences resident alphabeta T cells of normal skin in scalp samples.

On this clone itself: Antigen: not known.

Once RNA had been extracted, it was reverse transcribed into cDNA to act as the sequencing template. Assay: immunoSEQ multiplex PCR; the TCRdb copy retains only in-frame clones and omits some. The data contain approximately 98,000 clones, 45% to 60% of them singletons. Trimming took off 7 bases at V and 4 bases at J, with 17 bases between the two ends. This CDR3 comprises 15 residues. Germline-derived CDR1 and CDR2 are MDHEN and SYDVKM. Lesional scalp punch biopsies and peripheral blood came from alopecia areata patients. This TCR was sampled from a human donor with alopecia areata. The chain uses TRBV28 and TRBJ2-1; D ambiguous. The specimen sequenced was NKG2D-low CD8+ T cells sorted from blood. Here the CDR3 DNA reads TGTGCCAGCAAACATATGCGCTTACCGTACAATGAGCAGTTCTTC. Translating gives CASKHMRLPYNEQFF.